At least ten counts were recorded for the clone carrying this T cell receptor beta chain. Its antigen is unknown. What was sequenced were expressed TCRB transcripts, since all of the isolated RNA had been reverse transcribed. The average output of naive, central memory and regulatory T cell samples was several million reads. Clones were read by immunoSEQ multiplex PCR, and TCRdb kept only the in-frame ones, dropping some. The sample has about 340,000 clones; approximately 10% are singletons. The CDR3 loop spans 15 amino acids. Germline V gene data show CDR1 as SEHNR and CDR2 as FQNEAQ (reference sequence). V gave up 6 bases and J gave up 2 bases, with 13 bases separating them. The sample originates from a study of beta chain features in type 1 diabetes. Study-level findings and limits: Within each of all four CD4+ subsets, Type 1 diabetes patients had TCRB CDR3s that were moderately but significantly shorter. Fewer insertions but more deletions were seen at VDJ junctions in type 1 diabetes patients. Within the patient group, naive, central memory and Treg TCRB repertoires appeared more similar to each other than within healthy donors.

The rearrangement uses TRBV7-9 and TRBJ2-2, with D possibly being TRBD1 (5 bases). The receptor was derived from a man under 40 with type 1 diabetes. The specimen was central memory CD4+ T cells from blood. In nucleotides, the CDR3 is TGTGCCAGCAGGAGGACGACAGTAAACACCGGGGAGCTGTTTTTT. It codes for CASRRTTVNTGELFF.